The entry below gives a single TCR beta chain sequence along with its context. These data are taken from a study of T cell changes during pregnancy in multiple sclerosis. The CDR3 is 15 residues long. The ends were cut back, 5 bases at V and 4 bases at J, with 15 bases in the middle. CDR1 and CDR2 (germline): SGHTA, FQGNSA. Using immunoSEQ multiplex PCR, the repertoire was profiled, and TCRdb retains in-frame clones only, with some absent. In the table there are around 60,000 clones, more than 80% of which are singletons. The rearrangement links TRBV7-2 to TRBJ1-5; D might be TRBD1 (6 bases). The source was CD4+ T cells from peripheral blood mononuclear cells, collected after pregnancy. The source is a female donor in good health, enrolled as a control in a pregnancy study. The CDR3 DNA reads as TGTGCCAGCAGCCTTGAGACAGGATGGAATCAGCCCCAGCATTTT. This encodes CASSLETGWNQPQHF.